Following are 19 T cell receptor beta chains from one sample sequenced in a study of blood T cell repertoires in COVID-19. TCRdb's table, derived via immunoSEQ multiplex PCR, lists solely in-frame clones and lacks some. The sample yields around 110,000 clones, about 80% seen once. Sequenced: peripheral blood. The receptors were sampled from a man in his 60s with active or convalescent COVID-19.

The chain links TRBV20-1 to TRBJ1-3; no clear D gene. The CDR3 has 14 amino acids. V dropped 3 bases and J dropped 0 bases, with 9 bases sitting between them. Germline values: CDR1 DFQATT, CDR2 SNEGSKA (reference sequence). The CDR3 loop is CSASPHSSGNTIYF. The CDR3 DNA sequence: TGCAGTGCTAGTCCCCATAGCTCTGGAAACACCATATATTTT.

This clone came up once. This chain uses TRBV5-5 with TRBJ2-1; possibly TRBD1 for D (5 bases). CDR1 and CDR2 from the germline V gene are SGHKS and YYEKEE (reference sequence). The CDR3 has 14 residues. The germline V and J ends were trimmed by 0 bases and 7 bases, with 11 bases remaining between them. This chain's CDR3 is CASSLASGPNEQFF. The CDR3 nucleotides read TGTGCCAGCAGCTTGGCCTCAGGGCCTAATGAGCAGTTCTTC.

This clone occurred a few times. The chain joins TRBV19 to TRBJ1-1; perhaps TRBD1 as D (6 bases). Trimming took 5 bases from V and 0 from J, leaving 13 bases between them. Germline V gene sequence: CDR1 LNHDA, CDR2 SQIVND (reference sequence). This CDR3 spans 15 amino acids. The CDR3 region has the DNA TGTGCCAGTAGTCTGGGACAACCTATGAACACTGAAGCTTTCTTT. Protein sequence: CASSLGQPMNTEAFF.

V usage is TRBV29-1 and J usage is TRBJ2-7, with TRBD2 matching over 10 bases. V trimming: 7 bases; J trimming: 2 bases; junction bases outside the gene matches: 5. The CDR3 totals 13 residues. Germline CDR1 and CDR2: SQVTM and ANQGSEA. This chain's CDR3 is CSARTSGAYEQYF. The CDR3 DNA sequence: TGCAGCGCCAGGACTAGCGGAGCCTACGAGCAGTACTTC.

The chain links TRBV4-1 to TRBJ2-3, with 11 bases lining up with TRBD2. The CDR3 has 15 amino acids. The trim removed 1 base at V and 3 bases at J, leaving 0 bases unmatched. The germline V gene encodes CDR1 MGHRA and CDR2 YSYEKL. CDR3 in DNA: TGCGCCAGCAGCCAAGGACTAGCGGGAACAGATACGCAGTATTTT. It codes for CASSQGLAGTDTQYF.

The V call is TRBV27, the J call TRBJ2-7; 10 positions agree with TRBD2. CDR1 is MNHEY, CDR2 SMNVEV, per germline (reference sequence). This CDR3 spans 14 amino acids. The trim removed 3 bases at V and 6 bases at J, leaving 5 bases unmatched. The CDR3: CASSFASGRSEQYF. CDR3 in DNA: TGTGCCAGCAGTTTTGCTAGCGGGAGAAGCGAGCAGTACTTC.

This chain joins TRBV28 and TRBJ1-5, with a possible D match to TRBD1 (6 bases). Trimming left V 4 bases short and J 3 bases short, with 13 bases between. The CDR3 runs to 15 residues. CDR1 and CDR2 from the germline V gene are MDHEN and SYDVKM. CDR3 sequence reads: CASSSSGQFNQPQHF. For the CDR3, the DNA is TGTGCCAGCAGTTCTTCAGGACAGTTCAATCAGCCCCAGCATTTT.

The chain joins TRBV25-1 to TRBJ2-7; D ambiguous. The CDR3 is made up of 12 amino acids. V lost 0 bases and J 3 bases, leaving 3 bases between the germline ends. Germline CDR1 and CDR2: MGHDK and SYGVNS. The chain's CDR3 is CASSEYSYEQYF. The CDR3 DNA reads TGTGCCAGCAGTGAATACAGCTACGAGCAGTACTTC.

In this sample, this clone turned up once. The chain carries TRBV4-3 and TRBJ1-4; TRBD1 aligns across 7 bases. Trimming cost V 1 base and J 6 bases; bases outside gene matches: 11. The germline CDR1 and CDR2 sequences are LGHNA and YSLEER. The CDR3 extends over 17 amino acids. CDR3 in DNA: TGCGCCAGCAGCCAAGGAAGGGACAGCAGCCTCCATGAAAAACTGTTTTTT. Residues: CASSQGRDSSLHEKLFF.

The CDR3 nucleotides read TGCGCCAGCAGCCAGCGTACACTAGGGGCGGGGAATGAGCAGTTCTTC. Translating it yields CASSQRTLGAGNEQFF. The chain uses TRBV4-3 and TRBJ2-1, with D possibly being TRBD2 (6 bases). Germline V CDR1 and CDR2: LGHNA, YSLEER. This CDR3 is built from 16 residues. Trimming left V 3 bases short and J 7 bases short, with 19 bases between.

Concerning this clone itself: The same CDR3 arises from other DNA sequences in this sample as well. The V call is TRBV5-1, the J call TRBJ2-7; TRBD2 agrees at 10 bases. In germline, CDR1 is SGHRS, CDR2 YFSETQ. The CDR3 is 14 amino acids. V gave up 3 bases and J gave up 2 bases; unmatched junction bases: 2. CDR3 DNA: TGCGCCAGCAGCTCTACTAGCGGGACCTACGAGCAGTACTTC. It codes for CASSSTSGTYEQYF.

V is TRBV5-6 and J is TRBJ1-5; D possibly corresponds to TRBD1 (6 bases). Germline V CDR1 and CDR2: SGHDT, YYEEEE. This CDR3 has 15 residues. V was pared by 0 bases and J by 3 bases, with 10 bases between. CDR3: CASSLGDIHNQPQHF. The CDR3 DNA reads TGTGCCAGCAGCTTGGGGGACATACACAATCAGCCCCAGCATTTT.

The V gene is TRBV30, the J gene TRBJ2-2, with 8 nucleotides matching TRBD1. The CDR3 has 15 residues. CDR1 is GTSNPN, CDR2 SVGIG, per germline (reference sequence). Unmatched junction bases numbered 7, after V lost 3 bases and J lost 4 bases. CDR3 in DNA: TGTGCCTGGAGAGCCAGGGGGCGGATCACCGGGGAGCTGTTTTTT. Encoded protein: CAWRARGRITGELFF.

J is TRBJ2-7 and V is TRBV11-3; possible D gene TRBD1, 6 bases. CDR3 length: 13 residues. Germline V gene data show CDR1 as SGHNT and CDR2 as YENEEA. Trimming pared 5 bases from V and 5 bases from J, leaving 13 bases between. The CDR3: CASSDTGINEQYF. The CDR3, as DNA: TGTGCCAGCAGCGACACAGGGATCAACGAGCAGTACTTC.

This sequence joins TRBV19 and TRBJ2-1; 8 bases fit TRBD2. The germline V gene has CDR1 LNHDA and CDR2 SQIVND (reference sequence). Trimming took 3 bases from V and 0 from J; bases not matched to a gene: 1. This CDR3 is 15 amino acids long. CDR3 sequence: CASSMGTSSYNEQFF. The DNA for the CDR3 is TGTGCCAGTAGTATGGGGACTAGCTCCTACAATGAGCAGTTCTTC.

In its sample, this clone was seen once. This chain joins TRBV7-2 and TRBJ1-1, with D possibly being TRBD1 (5 bases). The CDR3 contains 14 residues. Germline CDR1 reads SGHTA; CDR2 reads FQGNSA. The V end lost 4 bases, the J end lost 7 bases, and 16 bases lay between the germline ends. CDR3 bases: TGTGCCAGCAGCTCAACCTCGGGGGGGGTTGAAGCTTTCTTT. Amino acids: CASSSTSGGVEAFF.

V usage is TRBV28 and J usage is TRBJ2-3; D is perhaps TRBD2 (6 bases). The germline gives CDR1 MDHEN, CDR2 SYDVKM. This CDR3 region has 16 residues. Trimming cost V 6 bases and J 6 bases, with 22 bases left between them. The CDR3 nucleotides are TGTGCCAGCAGCATAGGGACGGGAGCCCTCTTCGATACGCAGTATTTT. Translated: CASSIGTGALFDTQYF. The entire variable domain, with the rest obtained from reference TRBV28 and TRBJ2-3, is as follows: DVKVTQSSRYLVKRTGEKVFLECVQDMDHENMFWYRQDPGLGLRLIYFSYDVKMKEKGDIPEGYSVSREKKERFSLILESASTNQTSMYLCASSIGTGALFDTQYFGPGTRLTVL.

This sequence joins TRBV29-1 and TRBJ1-2, with TRBD1 as a possible D gene (6 bases). The germline gives CDR1 SQVTM, CDR2 ANQGSEA. V lost 5 bases and J lost 8, with 12 bases in between. CDR3 size: 11 residues. In nucleotides, the CDR3 is TGCAGCGTTCGGGGGGCAGGAGGCTACACCTTC. As protein: CSVRGAGGYTF.

The chain joins TRBV28 to TRBJ1-5; 9 bases map to TRBD1. This CDR3 region has 15 residues. Germline trimming cut 6 bases from V and 7 bases from J; bases unmatched to any gene: 10. From germline, CDR1 is MDHEN and CDR2 SYDVKM. The DNA of the CDR3 is TGTGCCAGCAGGTATACAGGGGGCAGGGGGCAGCCCCAGCATTTT. It specifies CASRYTGGRGQPQHF. Full variable domain (missing parts from reference TRBV28 and TRBJ1-5): DVKVTQSSRYLVKRTGEKVFLECVQDMDHENMFWYRQDPGLGLRLIYFSYDVKMKEKGDIPEGYSVSREKKERFSLILESASTNQTSMYLCASRYTGGRGQPQHFGDGTRLSIL.